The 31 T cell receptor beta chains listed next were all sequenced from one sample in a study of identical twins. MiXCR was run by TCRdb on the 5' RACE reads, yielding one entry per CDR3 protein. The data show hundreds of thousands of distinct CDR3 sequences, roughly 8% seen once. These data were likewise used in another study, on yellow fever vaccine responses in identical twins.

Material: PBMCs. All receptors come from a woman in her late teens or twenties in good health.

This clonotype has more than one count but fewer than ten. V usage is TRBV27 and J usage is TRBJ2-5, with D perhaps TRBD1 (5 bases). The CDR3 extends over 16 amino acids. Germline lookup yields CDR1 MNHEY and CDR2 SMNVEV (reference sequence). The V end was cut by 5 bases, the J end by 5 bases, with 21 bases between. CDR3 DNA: TGTGCCAGCAGTCCCGACTGGGTCCAATCAGGGGAGACCCAGTACTTC. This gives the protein CASSPDWVQSGETQYF.

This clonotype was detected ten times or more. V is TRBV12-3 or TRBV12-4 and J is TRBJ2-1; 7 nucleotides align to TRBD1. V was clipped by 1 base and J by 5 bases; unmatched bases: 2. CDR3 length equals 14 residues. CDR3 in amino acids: CASSLGGTDNEQFF. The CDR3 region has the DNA TGTGCCAGCAGTTTAGGAGGGACAGACAATGAGCAGTTCTTC.

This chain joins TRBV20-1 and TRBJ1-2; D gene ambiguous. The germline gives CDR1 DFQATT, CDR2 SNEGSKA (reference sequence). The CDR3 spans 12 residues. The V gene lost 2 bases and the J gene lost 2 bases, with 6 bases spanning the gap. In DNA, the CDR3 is TGCAGTGCTAGAACAACGAACTATGGCTACACCTTC. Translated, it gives CSARTTNYGYTF.

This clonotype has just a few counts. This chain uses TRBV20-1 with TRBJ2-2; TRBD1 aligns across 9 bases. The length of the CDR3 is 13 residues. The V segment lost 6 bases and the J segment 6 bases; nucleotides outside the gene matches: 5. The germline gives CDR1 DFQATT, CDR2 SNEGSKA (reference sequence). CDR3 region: CSALRQGAGELFF. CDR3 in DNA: TGCAGTGCCCTGAGACAGGGGGCCGGGGAGCTGTTTTTT.

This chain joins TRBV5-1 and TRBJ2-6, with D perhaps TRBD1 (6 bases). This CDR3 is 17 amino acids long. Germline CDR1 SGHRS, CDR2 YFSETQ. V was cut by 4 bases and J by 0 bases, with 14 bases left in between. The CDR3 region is CASSMTGLSSGANVLTF. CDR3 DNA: TGCGCCAGCAGCATGACAGGACTTAGCTCTGGGGCCAACGTCCTGACTTTC.

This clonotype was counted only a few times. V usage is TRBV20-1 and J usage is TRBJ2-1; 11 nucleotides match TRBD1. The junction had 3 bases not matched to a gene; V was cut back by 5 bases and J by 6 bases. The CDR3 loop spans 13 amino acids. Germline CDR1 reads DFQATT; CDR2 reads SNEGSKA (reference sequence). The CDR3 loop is CSAPGTGGNEQFF. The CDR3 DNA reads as TGCAGTGCTCCCGGGACAGGGGGCAATGAGCAGTTCTTC.

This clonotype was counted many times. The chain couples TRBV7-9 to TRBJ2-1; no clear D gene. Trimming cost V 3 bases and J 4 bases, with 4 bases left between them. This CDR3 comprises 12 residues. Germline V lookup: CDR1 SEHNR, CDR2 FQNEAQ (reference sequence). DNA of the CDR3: TGTGCCAGCAGCTTTCTATACAATGAGCAGTTCTTC. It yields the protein CASSFLYNEQFF. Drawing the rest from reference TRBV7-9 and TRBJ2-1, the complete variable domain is DTGVSQNPRHKITKRGQNVTFRCDPISEHNRLYWYRQTLGQGPEFLTYFQNEAQLEKSRLLSDRFSAERPKGSFSTLEIQRTEQGDSAMYLCASSFLYNEQFFGPGTRLTVL.

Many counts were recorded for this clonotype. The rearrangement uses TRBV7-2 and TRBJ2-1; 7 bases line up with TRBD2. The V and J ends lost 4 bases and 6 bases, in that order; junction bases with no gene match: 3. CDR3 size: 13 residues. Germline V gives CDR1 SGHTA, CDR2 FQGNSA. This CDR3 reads CASSSGTTNEQFF. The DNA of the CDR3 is TGTGCCAGCAGCTCCGGGACTACCAATGAGCAGTTCTTC.

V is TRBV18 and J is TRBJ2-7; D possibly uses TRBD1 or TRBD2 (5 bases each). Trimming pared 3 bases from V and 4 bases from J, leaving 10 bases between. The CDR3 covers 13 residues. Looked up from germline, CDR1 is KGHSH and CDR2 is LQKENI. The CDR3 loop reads CASSPTEGYEQYF. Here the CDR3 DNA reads TGTGCCAGCTCACCGACAGAGGGTTACGAGCAGTACTTC. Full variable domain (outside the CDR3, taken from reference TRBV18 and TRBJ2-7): NAGVMQNPRHLVRRRGQEARLRCSPMKGHSHVYWYRQLPEEGLKFMVYLQKENIIDESGMPKERFSAEFPKEGPSILRIQQVVRGDSAAYFCASSPTEGYEQYFGPGTRLTVT.

CDR3: CASIPSGSLPGELFF. The CDR3 DNA follows: TGTGCCAGCATCCCTAGCGGGAGTCTTCCCGGGGAGCTGTTTTTT. The chain combines TRBV12-3 or TRBV12-4 with TRBJ2-2; TRBD2 matches at 10 bases. The CDR3 sequence is 15 residues long. The V gene end was trimmed by 7 bases and the J gene end by 6 bases; junction bases not matched to a gene: 8.

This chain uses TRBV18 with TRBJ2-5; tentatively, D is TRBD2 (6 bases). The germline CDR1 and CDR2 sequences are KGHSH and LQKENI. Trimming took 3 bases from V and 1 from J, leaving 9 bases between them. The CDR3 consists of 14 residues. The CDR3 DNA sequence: TGTGCCAGCTCACCTAGGACTATCCAAGAGACCCAGTACTTC. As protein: CASSPRTIQETQYF. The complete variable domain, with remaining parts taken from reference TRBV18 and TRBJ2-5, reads NAGVMQNPRHLVRRRGQEARLRCSPMKGHSHVYWYRQLPEEGLKFMVYLQKENIIDESGMPKERFSAEFPKEGPSILRIQQVVRGDSAAYFCASSPRTIQETQYFGPGTRLLVL.

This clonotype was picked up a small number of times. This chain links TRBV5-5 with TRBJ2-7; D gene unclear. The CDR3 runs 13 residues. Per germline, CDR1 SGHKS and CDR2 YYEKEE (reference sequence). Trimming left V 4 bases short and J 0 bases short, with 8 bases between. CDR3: CASSRVNSYEQYF. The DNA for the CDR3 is TGTGCCAGCAGCCGGGTTAACTCCTACGAGCAGTACTTC.

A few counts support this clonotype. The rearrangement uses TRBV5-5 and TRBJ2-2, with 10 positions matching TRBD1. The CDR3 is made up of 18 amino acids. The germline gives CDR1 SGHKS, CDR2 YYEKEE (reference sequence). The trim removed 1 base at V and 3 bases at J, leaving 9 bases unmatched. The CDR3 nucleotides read TGTGCCAGCAGCTTGTACCCAGGGACAGGGGCTGACACCGGGGAGCTGTTTTTT. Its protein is CASSLYPGTGADTGELFF.

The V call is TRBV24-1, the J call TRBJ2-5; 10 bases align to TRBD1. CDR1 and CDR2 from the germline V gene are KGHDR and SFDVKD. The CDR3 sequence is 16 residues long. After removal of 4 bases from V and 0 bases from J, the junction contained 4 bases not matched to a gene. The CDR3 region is CATSDAGQGHQETQYF. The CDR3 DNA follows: TGTGCCACCAGTGACGCGGGACAGGGGCACCAAGAGACCCAGTACTTC.

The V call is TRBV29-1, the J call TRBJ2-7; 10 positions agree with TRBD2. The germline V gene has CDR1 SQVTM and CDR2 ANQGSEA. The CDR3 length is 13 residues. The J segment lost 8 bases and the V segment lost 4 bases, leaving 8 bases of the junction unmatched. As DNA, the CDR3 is TGCAGCGTTGTAGGTACTAGCGGGATCCAGCAGTACTTC. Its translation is CSVVGTSGIQQYF.

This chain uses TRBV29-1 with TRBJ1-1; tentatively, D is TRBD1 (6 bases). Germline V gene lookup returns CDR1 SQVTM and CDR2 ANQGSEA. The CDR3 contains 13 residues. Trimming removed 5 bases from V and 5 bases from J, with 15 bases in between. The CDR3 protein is CSVKVGGETEAFF. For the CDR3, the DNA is TGCAGCGTTAAGGTTGGGGGCGAGACTGAAGCTTTCTTT.

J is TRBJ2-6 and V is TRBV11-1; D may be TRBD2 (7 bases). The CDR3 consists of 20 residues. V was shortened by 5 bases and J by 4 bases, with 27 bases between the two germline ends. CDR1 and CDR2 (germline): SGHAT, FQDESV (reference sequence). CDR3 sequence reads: CASSPISTPGGASGANVLTF. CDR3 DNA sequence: TGTGCCAGCAGCCCAATATCAACTCCTGGGGGGGCATCCGGGGCCAACGTCCTGACTTTC.

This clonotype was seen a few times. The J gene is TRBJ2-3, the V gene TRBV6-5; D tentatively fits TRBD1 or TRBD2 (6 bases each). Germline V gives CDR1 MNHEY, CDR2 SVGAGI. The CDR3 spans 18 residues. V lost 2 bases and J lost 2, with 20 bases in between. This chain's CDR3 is CASSYRDKSGGYTDTQYF. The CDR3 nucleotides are TGTGCCAGCAGTTACCGGGACAAATCTGGGGGGTACACAGATACGCAGTATTTT.

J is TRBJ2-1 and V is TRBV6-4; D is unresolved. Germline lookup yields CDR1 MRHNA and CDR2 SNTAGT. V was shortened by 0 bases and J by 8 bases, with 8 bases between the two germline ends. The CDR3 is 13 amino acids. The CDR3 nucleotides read TGTGCCAGCAGTGACTCTAGGGTACATGAGCAGTTCTTC. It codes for CASSDSRVHEQFF.

CDR3 in amino acids: CSVEEGQDIGSGANVLTF. Here the CDR3 DNA reads TGCAGCGTTGAAGAGGGACAGGATATAGGCTCTGGGGCCAACGTCCTGACTTTC. V and J are TRBV29-1 and TRBJ2-6; TRBD1 matches 8 bases. V dropped 0 bases and J dropped 0; count of bases not matched to a gene: 7. The V gene's germline CDR1 is SQVTM and CDR2 ANQGSEA. CDR3 length: 18 residues.

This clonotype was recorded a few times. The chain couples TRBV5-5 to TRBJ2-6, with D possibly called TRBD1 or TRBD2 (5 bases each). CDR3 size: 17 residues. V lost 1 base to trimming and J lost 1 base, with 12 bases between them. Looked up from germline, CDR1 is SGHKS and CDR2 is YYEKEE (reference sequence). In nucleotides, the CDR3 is TGTGCCAGCAGCTTGACCGGGACGCAGTCTGGGGCCAACGTCCTGACTTTC. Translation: CASSLTGTQSGANVLTF.

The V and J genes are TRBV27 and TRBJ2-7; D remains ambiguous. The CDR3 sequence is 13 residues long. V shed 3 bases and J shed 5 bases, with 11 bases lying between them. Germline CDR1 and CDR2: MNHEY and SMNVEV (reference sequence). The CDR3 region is CASSFVPPHEQYF. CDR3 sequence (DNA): TGTGCCAGCAGTTTCGTCCCGCCCCACGAGCAGTACTTC.

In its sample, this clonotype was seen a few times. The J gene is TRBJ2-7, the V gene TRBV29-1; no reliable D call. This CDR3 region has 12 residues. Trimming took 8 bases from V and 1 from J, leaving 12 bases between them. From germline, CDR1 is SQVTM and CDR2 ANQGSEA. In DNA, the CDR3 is TGCAGCTTCCTTGGGCGATCCTACGAGCAGTACTTC. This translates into CSFLGRSYEQYF.

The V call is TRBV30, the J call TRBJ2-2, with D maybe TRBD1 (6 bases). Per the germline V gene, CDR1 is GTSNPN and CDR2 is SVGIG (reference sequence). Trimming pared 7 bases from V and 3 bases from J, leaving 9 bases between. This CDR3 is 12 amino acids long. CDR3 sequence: CAYGQYTGELFF. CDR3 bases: TGTGCCTACGGACAGTACACCGGGGAGCTGTTTTTT.

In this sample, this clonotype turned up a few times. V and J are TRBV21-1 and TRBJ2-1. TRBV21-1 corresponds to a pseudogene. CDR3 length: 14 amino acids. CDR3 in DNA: TGTGCCAGCAGCAAGAGACTTCCCTACAATGAGCAGTTCTTC. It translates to CASSKRLPYNEQFF.

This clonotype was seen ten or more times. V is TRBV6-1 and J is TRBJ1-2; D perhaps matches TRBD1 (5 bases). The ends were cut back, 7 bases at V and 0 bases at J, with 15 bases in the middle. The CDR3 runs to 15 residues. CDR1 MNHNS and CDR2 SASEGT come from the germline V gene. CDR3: CASTKETVPNYGYTF. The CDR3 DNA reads TGTGCCAGCACTAAAGAGACAGTCCCTAACTATGGCTACACCTTC.

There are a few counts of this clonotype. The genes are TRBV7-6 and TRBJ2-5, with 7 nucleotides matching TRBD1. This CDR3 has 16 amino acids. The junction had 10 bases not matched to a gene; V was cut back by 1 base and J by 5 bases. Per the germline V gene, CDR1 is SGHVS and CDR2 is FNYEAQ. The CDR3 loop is CASSLGGGASSETQYF. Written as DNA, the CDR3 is TGTGCCAGCAGCTTAGGAGGGGGCGCGTCGTCCGAGACCCAGTACTTC. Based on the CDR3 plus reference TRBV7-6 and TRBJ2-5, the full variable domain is GAGVSQSPRYKVTKRGQDVALRCDPISGHVSLYWYRQALGQGPEFLTYFNYEAQQDKSGLPNDRFSAERPEGSISTLTIQRTEQRDSAMYRCASSLGGGASSETQYFGPGTRLLVL.

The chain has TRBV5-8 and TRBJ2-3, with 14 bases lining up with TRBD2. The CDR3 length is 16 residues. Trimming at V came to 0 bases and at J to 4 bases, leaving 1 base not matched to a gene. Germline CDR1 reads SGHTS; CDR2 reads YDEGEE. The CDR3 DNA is TGTGCCAGCAGCTTGGGGGGACTAGCGGGAGCAGATACGCAGTATTTT. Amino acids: CASSLGGLAGADTQYF.

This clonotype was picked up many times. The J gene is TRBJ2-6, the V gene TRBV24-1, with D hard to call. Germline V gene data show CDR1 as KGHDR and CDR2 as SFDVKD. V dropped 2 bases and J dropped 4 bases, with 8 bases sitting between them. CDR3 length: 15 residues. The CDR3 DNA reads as TGTGCCACCAGTGATTCTCGTCAAGGGGCCAACGTCCTGACTTTC. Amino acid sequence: CATSDSRQGANVLTF.

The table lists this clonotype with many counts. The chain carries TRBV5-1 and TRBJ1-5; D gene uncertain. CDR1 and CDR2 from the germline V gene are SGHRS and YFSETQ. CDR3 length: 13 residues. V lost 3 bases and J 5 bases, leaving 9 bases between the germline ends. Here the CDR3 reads CASSWKGDQPQHF. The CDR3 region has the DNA TGCGCCAGCAGCTGGAAAGGCGATCAGCCCCAGCATTTT.

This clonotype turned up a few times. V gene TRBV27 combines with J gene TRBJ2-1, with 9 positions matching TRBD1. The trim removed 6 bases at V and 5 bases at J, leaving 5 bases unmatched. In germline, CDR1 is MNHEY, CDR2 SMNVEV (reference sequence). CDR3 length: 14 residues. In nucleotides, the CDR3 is TGTGCCAGCAGGAACAGGGGGCCCGACAATGAGCAGTTCTTC. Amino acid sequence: CASRNRGPDNEQFF.